Reported below is one T cell receptor beta chain. The data stem from a study of T-cell reconstitution after alpha-beta-depleted transplantation in children. The CDR3 is 14 amino acids. Trimming took 6 bases from V and 3 from J; bases not matched to a gene: 8. TCRbeta library preparation incorporated unique molecular identifiers. From the PCR reads, TCRdb called clonotypes with MiXCR, one entry per CDR3 protein. Found here are around 530,000 distinct CDR3 sequences, approximately 29% of them singletons; the top ten hold around 2.3%. Sequences were derived from PBMCs from the stem cell graft donor, sampled from the stem cell graft. V is TRBV6-7 and J is TRBJ2-7; 7 nucleotides align to TRBD1. TRBV6-7 is placed among ORFs of uncertain function. The origin of this receptor is a human donor who donated a stem cell graft to a child with aplastic anemia. The CDR3 loop is CASSTNRGSYEQYV. DNA for the CDR3: TGTGCCAGCAGCACCAACAGGGGCAGCTACGAGCAGTACGTC.